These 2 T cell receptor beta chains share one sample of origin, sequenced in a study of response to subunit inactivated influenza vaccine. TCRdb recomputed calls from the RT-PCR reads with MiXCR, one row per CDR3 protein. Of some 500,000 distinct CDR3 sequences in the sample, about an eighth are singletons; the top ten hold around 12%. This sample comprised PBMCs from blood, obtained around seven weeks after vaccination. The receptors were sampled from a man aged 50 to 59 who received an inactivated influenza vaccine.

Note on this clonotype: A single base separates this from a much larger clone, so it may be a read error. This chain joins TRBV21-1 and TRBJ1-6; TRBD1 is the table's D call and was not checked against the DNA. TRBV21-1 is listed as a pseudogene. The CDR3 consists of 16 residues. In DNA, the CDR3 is TGTGCCAGCAGCAAGCAAGGGGTTGAGAATAGTTCACCCCTCCACTTT. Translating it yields CASSKQGVENSSPLHF.

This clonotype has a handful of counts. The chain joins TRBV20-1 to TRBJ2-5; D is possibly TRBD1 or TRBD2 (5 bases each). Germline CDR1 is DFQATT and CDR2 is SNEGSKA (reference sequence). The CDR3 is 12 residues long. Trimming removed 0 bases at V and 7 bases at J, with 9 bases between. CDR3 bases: TGCAGTGCTAGAGAGGGGGAAGGGACCCAGTACTTC. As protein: CSAREGEGTQYF.